This T cell receptor (beta chain) was captured by sequencing in a study of cytomegalovirus exposure and HLA in healthy donors. Study-wide context: For the approximately 420 genotyped donors, about 79% fell within the Caucasian-associated ancestry cluster. Study-wide results and caveats: Sequence variants that were highly shared formed a cluster that was likely a sequencing artifact. The classifier, whose performance was assessed in both the original and validation cohorts, reportedly diagnosed cytomegalovirus status with high specificity and sensitivity. The records held CMV serostatus as the only immune exposure information.

The CDR3 is 14 residues long. V dropped 4 bases and J dropped 5; count of bases not matched to a gene: 7. Germline V gene data show CDR1 as SGHRS and CDR2 as YFSETQ. In the PCR, 60 Vbeta and 13 Jbeta primers were used. Profiling relied on immunoSEQ multiplex PCR, and the TCRdb table lists in-frame clones only, not all of them. The sample table sets out some 60,000 clones. Notes on this clone: The antigen is unknown.

The sequence came from a man aged 25-45 years in good health and CMV-seropositive. Sequenced input: PBMCs. The V and J genes are TRBV5-1 and TRBJ2-7, with 9 bases that match TRBD1. The chain's CDR3 is CASSQGQGIHEQYF. CDR3 nucleotides: TGCGCCAGCAGCCAGGGACAGGGTATCCACGAGCAGTACTTC.